The entry that follows covers one TCR beta chain sequence. Antigen: not known. Libraries for TCRalpha and TCRbeta carried sample barcodes and unique molecular identifiers via 5'RACE. In TCRdb, the 5' RACE reads were re-called with MiXCR into one record per CDR3 protein. The table has about 50,000 distinct CDR3 sequences, less than 15% seen once. The data originate from a study of T-cell memory formation after mild COVID-19. Whole-study context: Largely donor-specific sequence clusters came from a couple of donors.

General study findings and limits: The CD4+ clones that contracted clustered mainly within CM and EM, and the CD8+ clones concentrated in EMRA. Clones contracting across day 15 to 85 had a balanced CD4/CD8 profile; later expanding clones leaned CD4+.

The CDR3 is 16 residues long. CDR1 and CDR2 (germline): SGHRS, YFSETQ. V gave up 4 bases and J gave up 1 base; unmatched junction bases: 4. This TCR came from a man aged 18 to 29 who had mild COVID-19 (a few samples of this study predate the infection). Cell type and time point are not known. The chain is built from TRBV5-1 and TRBJ2-5; 13 positions match TRBD2. What was sequenced was PBMCs or a T cell subset sorted from them (not recorded which). As DNA, the CDR3 is TGCGCCAGCAGCAGACTAGCGGGGGGCCTCCAAGAGACCCAGTACTTC. Translated, it gives CASSRLAGGLQETQYF.